The 15 T cell receptor beta chains below all came from one sample that was sequenced in a study of T cell responses to AZD1222 COVID-19 vaccine. The assay was immunoSEQ multiplex PCR, and TCRdb's table has in-frame clones only and misses some. The sample lists 130,000 to 150,000 clones; 88% were seen once. Sequenced material: peripheral blood, taken on day 0 of MenACWY control vaccination. The receptors derive from an adult in good health.

This rearrangement joins TRBV20-1 to TRBJ2-1, with a possible D match to TRBD1 (5 bases). In germline, CDR1 is DFQATT, CDR2 SNEGSKA (reference sequence). The CDR3 length is 12 residues. Trimming cost V 3 bases and J 5 bases, with 8 bases left between them. CDR3 sequence (DNA): TGCAGTGCTAGTCCGGACAACAATGAGCAGTTCTTC. It yields the protein CSASPDNNEQFF.

This chain's CDR3 is CASSPPIVTGELFF. CDR3 nucleotide sequence: TGTGCCAGCAGCCCCCCAATAGTCACCGGGGAGCTGTTTTTT. The chain carries TRBV7-2 and TRBJ2-2; D gene ambiguous. Trimming pared 5 bases from V and 4 bases from J, leaving 11 bases between. The CDR3 is made up of 14 amino acids. The germline CDR1 and CDR2 sequences are SGHTA and FQGNSA.

V gene TRBV28 combines with J gene TRBJ2-5, with D possibly TRBD2 on 5 matching bases. Germline V gene data show CDR1 as MDHEN and CDR2 as SYDVKM. V was clipped by 6 bases and J by 0 bases, with 11 bases between them. The CDR3 is made up of 14 amino acids. The chain's CDR3 is CASRRPGDQETQYF. CDR3 sequence (DNA): TGTGCCAGCAGGAGGCCCGGGGACCAAGAGACCCAGTACTTC.

The chain is built from TRBV10-3 and TRBJ2-5; D is undetermined. This CDR3 contains 13 residues. Germline CDR1 is ENHRY and CDR2 is SYGVKD. The V end was cut by 2 bases, the J end by 2 bases, with 6 bases between. The CDR3: CAISEDLQETQYF. CDR3 DNA sequence: TGTGCCATCAGTGAGGACTTACAAGAGACCCAGTACTTC.

The CDR3 sequence is CASSPGTLGSGELFF. CDR3 sequence (DNA): TGTGCCAGCAGCCCCGGGACCTTGGGATCCGGGGAGCTGTTTTTT. V gene TRBV27 combines with J gene TRBJ2-2; the D gene could be TRBD1 or TRBD2 (5 bases each). CDR1 and CDR2 from the germline V gene are MNHEY and SMNVEV (reference sequence). Deletions cut 6 bases from V and 6 bases from J, with 17 bases between. CDR3 length: 15 residues.

This clone has only one observation. The chain combines TRBV15 with TRBJ2-2; 8 bases are a match to TRBD2. The ends lost 4 bases at V and 8 bases at J; junction bases unmatched: 12. The length of the CDR3 is 16 residues. Germline CDR1 reads LNHNV; CDR2 reads YYDKDF (reference sequence). CDR3 in amino acids: CATSTPGLGNSGELFF. The CDR3 region has the DNA TGTGCCACCAGCACGCCGGGACTAGGAAACTCGGGGGAGCTGTTTTTT.

This clone was detected once. The chain uses TRBV28 and TRBJ2-7; D tentatively fits TRBD1 or TRBD2 (5 bases each). The V end was cut by 4 bases, the J end by 3 bases, with 13 bases between. Germline V gene lookup returns CDR1 MDHEN and CDR2 SYDVKM. The CDR3 is made up of 14 amino acids. CDR3 sequence: CASSYGTDLYEQYF. The CDR3 region has the DNA TGTGCCAGCAGTTACGGGACGGACCTCTACGAGCAGTACTTC.

The J gene is TRBJ1-2, the V gene TRBV5-3; no reliable D call. TRBV5-3 is an open reading frame, and its role is uncertain. The CDR3 is made up of 17 amino acids. The V end lost 0 bases, the J end lost 2 bases, and 17 bases lay between the germline ends. The CDR3, as DNA: TGTGCCAGAAGCTTGGTATGCCGTGACGACCTCAACTATGGCTACACCTTC. It is translated as CARSLVCRDDLNYGYTF.

The chain joins TRBV5-1 to TRBJ1-4, with no clear D. CDR1 is SGHRS and CDR2 is YFSETQ in the germline V gene. CDR3 length equals 14 residues. V lost 1 base and J 7 bases, leaving 11 bases between the germline ends. The CDR3 DNA sequence: TGCGCCAGCAGCTTGTGGGGTACTGGTGAAAAACTGTTTTTT. Translation gives CASSLWGTGEKLFF.

The chain uses TRBV4-3 and TRBJ2-3; unclear D gene. Germline V CDR1 and CDR2: LGHNA, YSLEER. The ends were cut back, 0 bases at V and 1 base at J, with 11 bases in the middle. This CDR3 comprises 16 residues. The chain's CDR3 is CASSQDVRAGTDTQYF. The DNA of the CDR3 is TGCGCCAGCAGCCAAGATGTAAGGGCGGGCACAGATACGCAGTATTTT.

This chain uses TRBV6-5 with TRBJ2-1; 10 bases match TRBD2. The CDR3 consists of 15 residues. The germline CDR1 and CDR2 sequences are MNHEY and SVGAGI. V gave up 4 bases and J gave up 4 bases; unmatched junction bases: 4. The CDR3 sequence: CASSSRTSGYNEQFF. In DNA, the CDR3 is TGTGCCAGCAGTTCCCGGACTAGCGGTTACAATGAGCAGTTCTTC.

The genes are TRBV3-1 (or the pseudogene TRBV3-2) and TRBJ1-2; no clear D. Between the trimmed V and J ends, which lost 0 bases and 8 bases, there was a span of 7 bases. The CDR3 consists of 12 residues. CDR1 LGHDT and CDR2 YNNKEL come from the germline V gene (reference sequence). This chain's CDR3 is CASSQERDGYTF. CDR3 DNA sequence: TGTGCCAGCAGCCAAGAGAGAGACGGCTACACCTTC.

DNA of the CDR3: TGCGCCAGCAGCCAAGATCTGCGGCAGGGCCTTGAAAAACTGTTTTTT. Residues: CASSQDLRQGLEKLFF. This chain uses TRBV4-3 with TRBJ1-4; a weak D match, TRBD1 (5 bases). The CDR3 covers 16 residues. Between the trimmed V and J ends, which lost 0 bases and 7 bases, there was a span of 15 bases. The V gene's germline CDR1 is LGHNA and CDR2 YSLEER.

This chain links TRBV7-2 with TRBJ2-5; 9 positions match TRBD1. The V gene end was trimmed by 1 base and the J gene end by 2 bases; junction bases not matched to a gene: 5. Germline V gene sequence: CDR1 SGHTA, CDR2 FQGNSA. The CDR3 sequence is 16 residues long. The CDR3 nucleotides read TGTGCCAGCAGCTTAGGATCGACAGGGGGACAAGAGACCCAGTACTTC. Translation: CASSLGSTGGQETQYF.

The chain is built from TRBV6-5 and TRBJ1-5; TRBD1 matches at 9 bases. V lost 7 bases, J lost 6 bases, and 7 bases stayed unmatched. CDR1 and CDR2 (germline): MNHEY, SVGAGI. This CDR3 has 14 amino acids. Here the CDR3 DNA reads TGTGCCAGCACTTGGGACAGGGTCGGTCAGCCCCAGCATTTT. Residues: CASTWDRVGQPQHF.